This T cell receptor (beta chain) was captured by sequencing in a study of blood T cell repertoires in COVID-19. The ends were cut back, 6 bases at V and 5 bases at J, with 11 bases in the middle. The CDR3 has 14 amino acids. From germline, CDR1 is MNHEY and CDR2 SVGAGI. Method: immunoSEQ multiplex PCR; TCRdb's copy keeps in-frame clones and lacks some. The sample has about 100,000 clones, around 88% seen once; the top ten hold about 5.3%. This chain connects TRBV6-5 to TRBJ1-6; D uncertain. The sequence was collected from a human donor in a cohort sampled during active COVID-19. Material: peripheral blood. CDR3 amino acids: CASSPLRDNSPLHF. In DNA, the CDR3 is TGTGCCAGCAGCCCCCTGAGAGATAATTCACCCCTCCACTTT.